This paragraph reports one T cell receptor (beta chain). Antigen: not known. The data were obtained in a study of blood T cells in healthy people across ages. Study information: About one barcoded TCR beta cDNA was captured per two T cells.

Notes on the study in general: Unsorted PBMCs prevented conclusive naive versus antigen-experienced comparison.

This CDR3 region has 13 residues. Germline V gene lookup returns CDR1 ENHRY and CDR2 SYGVKD. J gave up 4 bases and V 9 bases, and 7 bases lay outside the gene matches. Primed by a sample-barcoded 5' primer and a J-beta primer mix, a second PCR proceeded for about 6 to 12 cycles. MiXCR, run by TCRdb on the 5' RACE reads, gives a single entry per CDR3 protein. In the table there are about 560,000 distinct CDR3 sequences, over 25% of which are singletons. The data also belong to a second study, concerning T cells of mothers and their children.

The sequencing sample was made of blood. The origin of this receptor is a boy aged 2 to 10 in good health. The chain recombines TRBV10-3 with TRBJ1-2; 8 nucleotides line up with TRBD1. The CDR3 nucleotides are TGTGCCATGACCGGGACAGGAGTCTATGGCTACACCTTC. This gives the protein CAMTGTGVYGYTF.